The clone carrying this T cell receptor (beta chain) has ten or more counts. This sample stems from a study of T cells in Graves' hyperthyroidism and ophthalmopathy. Turning to the study itself: Any treatment followed the collection of peripheral blood at initial diagnosis.

Inclusion characteristics of ophthalmopathy patients comprised a Clinical Activity Score of at least 3, a NOSPECS grade of at least 4, and duration under 3 months. Germline CDR1 and CDR2: MNHEY and SVGAGI. This CDR3 spans 14 amino acids. Trimming took 2 bases from V and 7 from J; bases not matched to a gene: 2. There were TCR beta CDR3 regions amplified from RNA transcripts. The HTBI primer set served for first-round RT-PCR of the TCR CDR3. MiXCR was run by TCRdb on the multiplex PCR reads, yielding one entry per CDR3 protein. The sample lists about 410,000 distinct CDR3 sequences; approximately 15% were seen once.

The chain recombines TRBV6-5 with TRBJ1-4, with 9 bases matching TRBD1. The specimen sequenced was blood. The sequence came from a man aged 18 to 29 with Graves' ophthalmopathy. The CDR3 coding sequence is TGTGCCAGCAGTTACGGGACAGGGAGTGAAAAACTGTTTTTT. The encoded protein is CASSYGTGSEKLFF.